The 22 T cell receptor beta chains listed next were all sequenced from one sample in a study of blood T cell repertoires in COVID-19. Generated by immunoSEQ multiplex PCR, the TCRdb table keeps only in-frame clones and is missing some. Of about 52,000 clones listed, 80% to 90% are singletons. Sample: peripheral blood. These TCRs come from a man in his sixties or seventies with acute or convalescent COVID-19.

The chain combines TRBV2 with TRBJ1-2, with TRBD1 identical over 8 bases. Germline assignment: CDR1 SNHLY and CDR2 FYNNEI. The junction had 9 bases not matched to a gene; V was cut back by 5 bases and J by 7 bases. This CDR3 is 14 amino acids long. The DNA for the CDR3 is TGTGCCAGCAGTTCTTGGACAGGGAATTCTGGCTACACCTTC. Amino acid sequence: CASSSWTGNSGYTF.

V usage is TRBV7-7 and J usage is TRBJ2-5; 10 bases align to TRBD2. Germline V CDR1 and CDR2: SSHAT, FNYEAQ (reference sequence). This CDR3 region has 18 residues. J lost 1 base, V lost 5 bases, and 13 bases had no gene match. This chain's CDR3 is CASSPGWASGSGQETQYF. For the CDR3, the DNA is TGTGCCAGCAGCCCCGGTTGGGCTAGCGGGAGCGGCCAAGAGACCCAGTACTTC.

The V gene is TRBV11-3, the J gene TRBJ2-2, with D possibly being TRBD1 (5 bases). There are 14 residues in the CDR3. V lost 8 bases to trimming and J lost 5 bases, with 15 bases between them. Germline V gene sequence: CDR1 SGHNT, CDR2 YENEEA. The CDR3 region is CASASMKGTGELFF. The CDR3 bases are TGTGCCAGCGCAAGTATGAAGGGGACCGGGGAGCTGTTTTTT.

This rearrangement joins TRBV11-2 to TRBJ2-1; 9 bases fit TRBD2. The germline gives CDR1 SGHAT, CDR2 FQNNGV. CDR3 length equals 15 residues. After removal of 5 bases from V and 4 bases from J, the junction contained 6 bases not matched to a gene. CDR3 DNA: TGTGCCAGCAGCGAGCGACTAGCGGAGTACAATGAGCAGTTCTTC. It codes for CASSERLAEYNEQFF.

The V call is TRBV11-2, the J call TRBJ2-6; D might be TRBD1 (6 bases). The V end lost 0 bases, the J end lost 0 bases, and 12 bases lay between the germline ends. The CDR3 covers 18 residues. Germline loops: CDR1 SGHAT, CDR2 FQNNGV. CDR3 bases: TGTGCCAGCAGCTTAGACAGGGGTACCTACTCTGGGGCCAACGTCCTGACTTTC. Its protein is CASSLDRGTYSGANVLTF. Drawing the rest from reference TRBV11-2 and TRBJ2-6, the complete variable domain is EAGVAQSPRYKIIEKRQSVAFWCNPISGHATLYWYQQILGQGPKLLIQFQNNGVVDDSQLPKDRFSAERLKGVDSTLKIQPAKLEDSAVYLCASSLDRGTYSGANVLTFGAGSRLTVL.

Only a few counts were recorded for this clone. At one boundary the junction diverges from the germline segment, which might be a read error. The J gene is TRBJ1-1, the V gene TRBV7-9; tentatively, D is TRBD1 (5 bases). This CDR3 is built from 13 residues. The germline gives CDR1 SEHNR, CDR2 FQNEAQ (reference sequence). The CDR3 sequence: CAGSRASYTEAFF. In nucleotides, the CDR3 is TGTGCCGGCAGCAGGGCCTCCTACACTGAAGCTTTCTTT.

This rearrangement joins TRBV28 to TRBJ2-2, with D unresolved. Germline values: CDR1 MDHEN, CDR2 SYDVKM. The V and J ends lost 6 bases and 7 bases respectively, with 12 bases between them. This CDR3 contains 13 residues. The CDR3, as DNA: TGTGCCAGCAGCCGCCTGGCGGTCGGGGAGCTGTTTTTT. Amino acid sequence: CASSRLAVGELFF.

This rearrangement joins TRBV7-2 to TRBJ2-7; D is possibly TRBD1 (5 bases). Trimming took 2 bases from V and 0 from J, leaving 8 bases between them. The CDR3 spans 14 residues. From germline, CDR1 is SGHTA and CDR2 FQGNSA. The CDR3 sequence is CASSLYRSSYEQYV. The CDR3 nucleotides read TGTGCCAGCAGCTTATACAGGAGCTCCTACGAGCAGTACGTC.

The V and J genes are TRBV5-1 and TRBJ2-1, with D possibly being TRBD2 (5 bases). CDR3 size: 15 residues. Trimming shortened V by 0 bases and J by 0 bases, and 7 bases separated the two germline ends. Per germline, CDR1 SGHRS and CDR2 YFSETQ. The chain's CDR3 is CASSLVAISYNEQFF. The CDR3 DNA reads TGCGCCAGCAGCTTGGTAGCGATCTCCTACAATGAGCAGTTCTTC. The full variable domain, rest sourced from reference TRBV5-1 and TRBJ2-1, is KAGVTQTPRYLIKTRGQQVTLSCSPISGHRSVSWYQQTPGQGLQFLFEYFSETQRNKGNFPGRFSGRQFSNSRSEMNVSTLELGDSALYLCASSLVAISYNEQFFGPGTRLTVL.

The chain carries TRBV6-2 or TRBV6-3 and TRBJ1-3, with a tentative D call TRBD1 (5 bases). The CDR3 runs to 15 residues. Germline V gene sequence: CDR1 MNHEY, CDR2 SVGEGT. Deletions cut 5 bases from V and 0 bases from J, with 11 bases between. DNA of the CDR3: TGTGCCAGCAGTAACCAGGGTCGCTCTGGAAACACCATATATTTT. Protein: CASSNQGRSGNTIYF.

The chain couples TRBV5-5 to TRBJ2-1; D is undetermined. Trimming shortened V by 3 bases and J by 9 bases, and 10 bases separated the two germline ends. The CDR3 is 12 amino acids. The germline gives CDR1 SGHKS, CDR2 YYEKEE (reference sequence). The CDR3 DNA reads TGTGCCAGCAGCTACCCAGGTGGTGAGCAGTTCTTC. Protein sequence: CASSYPGGEQFF.

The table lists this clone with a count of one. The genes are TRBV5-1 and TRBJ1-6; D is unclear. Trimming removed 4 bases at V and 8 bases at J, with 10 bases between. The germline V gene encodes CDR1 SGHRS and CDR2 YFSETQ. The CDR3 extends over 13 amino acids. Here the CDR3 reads CASSPERDSPLHF. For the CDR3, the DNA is TGCGCCAGCAGCCCCGAGCGTGATTCACCCCTCCACTTT.

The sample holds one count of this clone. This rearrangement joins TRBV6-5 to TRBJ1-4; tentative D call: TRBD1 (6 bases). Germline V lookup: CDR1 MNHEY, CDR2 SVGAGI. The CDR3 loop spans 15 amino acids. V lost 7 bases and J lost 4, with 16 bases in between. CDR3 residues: CASKLTGTINEKLFF. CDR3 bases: TGTGCCAGCAAACTTACCGGGACAATTAATGAAAAACTGTTTTTT.

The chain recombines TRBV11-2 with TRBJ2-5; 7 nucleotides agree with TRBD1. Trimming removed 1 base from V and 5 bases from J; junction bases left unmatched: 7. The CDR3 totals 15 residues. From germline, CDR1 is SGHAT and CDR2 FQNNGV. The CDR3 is CASSLGDRDIETQYF. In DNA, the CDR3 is TGTGCCAGCAGCTTAGGAGACAGGGATATCGAGACCCAGTACTTC. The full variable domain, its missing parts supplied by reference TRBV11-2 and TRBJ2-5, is EAGVAQSPRYKIIEKRQSVAFWCNPISGHATLYWYQQILGQGPKLLIQFQNNGVVDDSQLPKDRFSAERLKGVDSTLKIQPAKLEDSAVYLCASSLGDRDIETQYFGPGTRLLVL.

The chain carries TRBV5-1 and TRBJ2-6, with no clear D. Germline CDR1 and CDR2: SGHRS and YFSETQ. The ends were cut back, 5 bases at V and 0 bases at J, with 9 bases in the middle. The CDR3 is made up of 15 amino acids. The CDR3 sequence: CASSSRDSGANVLTF. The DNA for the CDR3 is TGCGCCAGCAGTTCGCGAGACTCTGGGGCCAACGTCCTGACTTTC. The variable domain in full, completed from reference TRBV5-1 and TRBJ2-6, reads KAGVTQTPRYLIKTRGQQVTLSCSPISGHRSVSWYQQTPGQGLQFLFEYFSETQRNKGNFPGRFSGRQFSNSRSEMNVSTLELGDSALYLCASSSRDSGANVLTFGAGSRLTVL.

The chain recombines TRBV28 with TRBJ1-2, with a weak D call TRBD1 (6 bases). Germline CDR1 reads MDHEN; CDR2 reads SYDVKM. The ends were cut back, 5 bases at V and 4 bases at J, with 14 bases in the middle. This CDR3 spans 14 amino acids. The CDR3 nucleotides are TGTGCCAGCAGTCGTACCCTGGACAGCTATGGCTACACCTTC. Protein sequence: CASSRTLDSYGYTF.

CDR3: CASSSKRGAYNEQFF. Here the CDR3 DNA reads TGTGCCAGCAGCTCCAAGCGGGGGGCCTACAATGAGCAGTTCTTC. The chain combines TRBV9 with TRBJ2-1; TRBD2 aligns across 9 bases. Looked up from germline, CDR1 is SGDLS and CDR2 is YYNGEE. This CDR3 contains 15 residues. With 4 bases clipped from V and 2 bases from J, the junction kept 4 bases outside the gene matches.

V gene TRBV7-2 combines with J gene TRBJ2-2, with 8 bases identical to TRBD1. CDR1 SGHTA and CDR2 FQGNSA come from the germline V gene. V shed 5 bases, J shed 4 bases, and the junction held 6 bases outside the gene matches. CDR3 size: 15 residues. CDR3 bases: TGTGCCAGCAGCCCCTTTGGGACAGGCACCGGGGAGCTGTTTTTT. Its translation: CASSPFGTGTGELFF. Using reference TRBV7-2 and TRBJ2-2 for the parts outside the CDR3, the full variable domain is GAGVSQSPSNKVTEKGKDVELRCDPISGHTALYWYRQSLGQGLEFLIYFQGNSAPDKSGLPSDRFSAERTGGSVSTLTIQRTQQEDSAVYLCASSPFGTGTGELFFGEGSRLTVL.

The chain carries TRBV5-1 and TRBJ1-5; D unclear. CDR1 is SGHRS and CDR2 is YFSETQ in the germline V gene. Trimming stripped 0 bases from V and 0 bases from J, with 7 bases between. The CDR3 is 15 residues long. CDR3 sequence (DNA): TGCGCCAGCAGCTTGGGAAGCCATAGCAATCAGCCCCAGCATTTT. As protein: CASSLGSHSNQPQHF. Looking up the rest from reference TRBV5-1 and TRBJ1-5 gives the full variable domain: KAGVTQTPRYLIKTRGQQVTLSCSPISGHRSVSWYQQTPGQGLQFLFEYFSETQRNKGNFPGRFSGRQFSNSRSEMNVSTLELGDSALYLCASSLGSHSNQPQHFGDGTRLSIL.

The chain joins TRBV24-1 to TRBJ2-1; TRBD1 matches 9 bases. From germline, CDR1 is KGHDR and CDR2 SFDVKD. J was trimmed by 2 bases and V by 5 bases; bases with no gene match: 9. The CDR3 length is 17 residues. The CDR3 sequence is CATSGPLGQGTYNEQFF. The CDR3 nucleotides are TGTGCCACCAGTGGCCCTCTGGGACAGGGCACCTACAATGAGCAGTTCTTC.

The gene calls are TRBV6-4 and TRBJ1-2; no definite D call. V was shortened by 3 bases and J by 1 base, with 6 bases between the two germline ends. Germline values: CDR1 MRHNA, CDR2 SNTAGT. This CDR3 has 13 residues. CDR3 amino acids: CASSEHYNYGYTF. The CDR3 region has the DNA TGTGCCAGCAGTGAGCACTATAACTATGGCTACACCTTC.

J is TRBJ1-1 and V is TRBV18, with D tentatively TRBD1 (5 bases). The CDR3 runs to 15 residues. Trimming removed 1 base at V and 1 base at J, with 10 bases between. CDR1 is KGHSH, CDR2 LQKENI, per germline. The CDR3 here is CASSPLGGGNTEAFF. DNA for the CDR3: TGTGCCAGCTCACCACTTGGGGGAGGGAACACTGAAGCTTTCTTT.